These T cell receptor beta chains were read from a single sample in a study of T-cell reconstitution after alpha-beta-depleted transplantation in children. TCRdb reprocessed the PCR reads with MiXCR, giving one entry per CDR3 protein. Of approximately 18,000 distinct CDR3 sequences listed, approximately 5.3% are singletons. The sample in question was PBMCs, obtained before TCRalphabeta/CD19-depleted stem cell transplant. The receptors were gathered from a boy between 5 and 17 years old with acute lymphoblastic leukemia, due to receive a stem cell transplant. The CDR3 runs from the conserved cysteine through the conserved F or W. The order of the fields is D gene, clone size, V gene, J gene, CDR3 DNA, CDR3 protein. The D gene is left open where the match is weak. Size is stated for part of the rows, as once, few or many counts, or as a class when the clone is expanded.

D gene: TRBD1; clone size: many; V gene: TRBV28; J gene: TRBJ1-5; CDR3 DNA: TGTGCCAGCGGATTTTCGACAGGGAAAGGGCCCCAGCATTTT; CDR3 protein: CASGFSTGKGPQHF
D gene: NA; clone size: many; V gene: TRBV6-1; J gene: TRBJ1-6; CDR3 DNA: TGTGCCAGCAGTGGGACATATAATTCACCCCTCCACTTT; CDR3 protein: CASSGTYNSPLHF
D gene: TRBD1; clone size: many; V gene: TRBV7-2; J gene: TRBJ2-1; CDR3 DNA: TGTGCCAGCAGCTTAAGGACAGGGGCCAATGAGCAGTTCTTC; CDR3 protein: CASSLRTGANEQFF
D gene: NA; clone size: medium-sized; V gene: TRBV5-1; J gene: TRBJ2-7; CDR3 DNA: TGCGCCAGCAGCCCGGGGGGCTTCTACGAGCAGTACTTC; CDR3 protein: CASSPGGFYEQYF
D gene: NA; clone size: many; V gene: TRBV28; J gene: TRBJ2-6; CDR3 DNA: TGTGCCAGCAGTTTCCCTCGGGAAGCTGGGGCCAACGTCCTGACTTTC; CDR3 protein: CASSFPREAGANVLTF
D gene: NA; clone size: NA; V gene: TRBV10-1; J gene: TRBJ1-1; CDR3 DNA: TGCGCCAGCAGTCAATATCGGGGTAACACTGAAGCTTTCTTT; CDR3 protein: CASSQYRGNTEAFF
D gene: NA; clone size: many; V gene: TRBV7-4; J gene: TRBJ1-1; CDR3 DNA: TGTGCCAGCAGCCCGCCCCTCAACCACCCATGGGTCACTGAAGCTTTCTTT; CDR3 protein: CASSPPLNHPWVTEAFF
D gene: NA; clone size: medium-sized; V gene: TRBV12-3/TRBV12-4; J gene: TRBJ2-5; CDR3 DNA: TGTGCCAGCAGTCGCACAGGCTGGGGGATCCAAGAGACCCAGTACTTC; CDR3 protein: CASSRTGWGIQETQYF
D gene: NA; clone size: few; V gene: TRBV21-1; J gene: TRBJ1-3; CDR3 DNA: TGTGCCAGCAGCAAAAGGGGGGGACAGGGTTCTGGAAACACCATATATTTT; CDR3 protein: CASSKRGGQGSGNTIYF
D gene: TRBD1; clone size: many; V gene: TRBV20-1; J gene: TRBJ1-5; CDR3 DNA: TGCAGTGCTCAGGGGGATAGCAATCAGCCCCAGCATTTT; CDR3 protein: CSAQGDSNQPQHF
D gene: NA; clone size: medium-sized; V gene: TRBV24-1; J gene: TRBJ1-5; CDR3 DNA: TGTGCCACCAGCCAAGGGAAGATTTCACATTTT; CDR3 protein: CATSQGKISHF
D gene: TRBD2; clone size: many; V gene: TRBV20-1; J gene: TRBJ2-1; CDR3 DNA: TGCAGTGCTAGAGATCGTATGGGGCGGGGGGCCTACAATGAGCAGTTCTTC; CDR3 protein: CSARDRMGRGAYNEQFF